This T cell receptor beta chain appears in the sequencing data of a study of T-cell reconstitution after alpha-beta-depleted transplantation in children. Notes on the study in general: Surviving recipient cells, namely T cells and thymic progenitors, were the source of high day-60 TCRbeta diversity in some patients. T-cell counts and diversity were attributed mostly to newly produced T cells one year after transplant. Reportedly, alpha-beta T cells present about two months post-transplant originated from several hundred expanded clones of graft origin.

Construction of the TCRbeta library involved unique molecular identifiers. TCRdb processed the PCR reads anew with MiXCR; each CDR3 protein has one entry. The table includes 530,000 or so distinct CDR3 sequences, 25% to 30% detected once. In its sample, this clonotype was seen a few times. Its target is not known. The source material was PBMCs, sampled before TCRalphabeta/CD19-depleted stem cell transplant. The TCR originated in a boy younger than two with Wiskott-Aldrich syndrome, due to receive a stem cell transplant.

The CDR3 reads CASSGPENQPQHF. For the CDR3, the DNA is TGTGCCAGCAGTGGGCCGGAGAATCAGCCCCAGCATTTT. The V call is TRBV21-1, the J call TRBJ1-5. TRBV21-1 counts as a pseudogene. This CDR3 spans 13 amino acids.